The 28 T cell receptor beta chains in this list originate from one sample, sequenced in a study of tumor-infiltrating lymphocytes in primary liver carcinoma. Constant-region priming of about 500 ng total RNA yielded TCR beta cDNA. Library construction for TCR beta comprised three nested multiplex PCR rounds performed with slightly modified ARM-PCR. Investigators reported that the first two PCR rounds, at 10 to 11 cycles each, used TRBV1-TRBV30 forward primers with a C-beta reverse primer. One entry per CDR3 protein results from TCRdb running MiXCR on the multiplex PCR reads. This sample has just over 300,000 distinct CDR3 sequences; about 50% occur once, and the top ten carry approximately 17%. Germline DNA was also extracted, and blood RNA was taken from unsorted whole blood. Sequencing used peripheral blood. Receptors were obtained from a woman in her twenties or thirties with primary liver carcinoma and hepatitis B virus infection.

This clonotype came up once. The junction departs from germline at one end; a sequencing error may be responsible. The rearrangement links TRBV4-3 to TRBJ2-1; D unclear. The CDR3 has 16 residues. The germline V gene has CDR1 LGHNA and CDR2 YSLEER. CDR3 coding DNA: TGCGCCAGCGGCCAATATTCTACACAAACAAACAATGAGCAGTTTTTC. It specifies CASGQYSTQTNNEQFF.

The sample holds a few counts of this clonotype. This chain joins TRBV5-8 and TRBJ2-3; D is uncertain. Germline CDR1 and CDR2: SGHTS and YDEGEE. The CDR3 covers 13 residues. Deletions cut 8 bases from V and 1 base from J, with 11 bases between. The CDR3 DNA reads TGTGCCAGAATGGTGACCCGCACAGATACGCAGTATTTT. The encoded protein is CARMVTRTDTQYF.

For this clonotype: At one boundary the junction diverges from the germline segment, which might be a read error. This rearrangement joins TRBV6-1 to TRBJ2-3, with 10 bases fitting TRBD1. In germline, CDR1 is MNHNS, CDR2 SASEGT. The CDR3 has 14 amino acids. The CDR3 DNA reads TGTGCCAGTAAATGGGACAGGGGTGCAGATATGCAGTATTTT. It translates to CASKWDRGADMQYF.

With regard to this clonotype: This may stem from a read error, because a much larger clone lies one nucleotide away. The chain uses TRBV10-3 and TRBJ1-5; 7 bases map to TRBD1. This CDR3 region has 14 residues. CDR1 ENHRY and CDR2 SYGVKD come from the germline V gene. The CDR3 loop reads CDISELQGTQPQHF. The CDR3 nucleotides read TGTGACATCAGTGAGCTACAGGGGACTCAGCCCCAGCATTTT.

Comments on this clonotype: The junction departs from germline at one end; a sequencing error may be responsible. The CDR3 DNA reads TGTGCCAGCAGCCCTTTTCTAGCGGGAGGAGTGAGTAATGGGCAGTTCTTC. Protein product: CASSPFLAGGVSNGQFF. This chain links TRBV11-3 with TRBJ2-1; 11 bases line up with TRBD2. The germline V gene has CDR1 SGHNT and CDR2 YENEEA. The CDR3 runs 17 residues.

About this clonotype: The CDR3 carries no conserved terminal phenylalanine or tryptophan, so it likely arises from a read error. The rearrangement links TRBV11-3 to TRBJ1-1, with D hard to call. Germline values: CDR1 SGHNT, CDR2 YENEEA. CDR3 size: 13 residues. Between the trimmed V and J ends, which lost 5 bases and 4 bases, there was a span of 11 bases. The CDR3 loop is CASSTSGSTEAFS. CDR3 coding DNA: TGTGCCAGCAGCACGAGTGGAAGCACTGAAGCTTTCTCT.

CDR3 protein: CASRPFGEGPYGYTF. The CDR3 DNA sequence: TGTGCCAGCAGGCCATTCGGGGAGGGTCCCTATGGCTACACCTTC. The V call is TRBV28, the J call TRBJ1-2, with no clear D. Trimming cost V 6 bases and J 4 bases, with 18 bases left between them. This CDR3 contains 15 residues. Germline V lookup: CDR1 MDHEN, CDR2 SYDVKM.

A note on this clonotype: Given a much more abundant clone one base away, this may be a read error. V usage is TRBV11-2 and J usage is TRBJ2-7; D ambiguous. Germline V gene sequence: CDR1 SGHAT, CDR2 FQNNGV. The CDR3 contains 11 residues. CDR3 region: CVSSLMYEQYF. CDR3 bases: TGTGTCAGCAGCTTAATGTACGAGCAGTACTTC.

This chain links TRBV29-1 with TRBJ2-3; no firm D call. Near its end, the DNA agrees better with TRBJ1-5, so the J call may be wrong. CDR1 is SQVTM and CDR2 is ANQGSEA in the germline V gene. The CDR3 runs to 13 residues. Written as DNA, the CDR3 is TGCAGCACATCAATAGGGTCGGGAGATGCGCAGCATTTT. It codes for CSTSIGSGDAQHF.

Remarks on this clonotype: The junction shows a germline mismatch at one end, possibly a read error. The chain joins TRBV29-1 to TRBJ2-2, with D maybe TRBD2 (5 bases). The CDR3 spans 12 residues. CDR1 SQVTM and CDR2 ANQGSEA come from the germline V gene. The CDR3 region is CSVDGNTEELFF. DNA for the CDR3: TGCAGCGTGGACGGGAACACCGAGGAGCTGTTTTTT.

This clonotype was found many times. The V and J genes are TRBV29-1 and TRBJ2-7, with D possibly matching TRBD1 (5 bases). CDR3 length equals 13 residues. Trimming stripped 4 bases from V and 6 bases from J, with 16 bases between. CDR1 SQVTM and CDR2 ANQGSEA come from the germline V gene. The CDR3 here is CSVGTSFVSEQYF. CDR3 bases: TGCAGCGTTGGGACATCCTTCGTTAGCGAGCAGTACTTC.

The J gene is TRBJ2-7, the V gene TRBV6-1; 7 positions match TRBD2. Germline V lookup: CDR1 MNHNS, CDR2 SASEGT. V lost 10 bases and J lost 3; bases outside the gene matches: 15. CDR3 length: 15 residues. The CDR3 DNA reads TGTGCCATCAGGTCCGGAGTGGGGGAGGGCTACGAGCAGTACTTC. Translation: CAIRSGVGEGYEQYF.

With regard to this clonotype: A much larger clone differs by one base, so this may be a read error. The rearrangement links TRBV29-1 to TRBJ2-4; TRBD2 is a possible D gene (6 bases). CDR3 length equals 15 residues. From germline, CDR1 is SQVTM and CDR2 ANQGSEA. Here the CDR3 reads CRAGSGIGWRDIQYF. The CDR3 DNA reads as TGCAGAGCCGGCTCCGGGATAGGGTGGAGGGACATTCAGTACTTC.

A few counts support this clonotype. The rearrangement links TRBV4-1 to TRBJ1-4, with TRBD1 identical over 7 bases. The CDR3 consists of 15 residues. The trim removed 2 bases at V and 4 bases at J, leaving 4 bases unmatched. Germline V gene sequence: CDR1 MGHRA, CDR2 YSYEKL. The CDR3 here is CASSQKGAGNEKLFF. CDR3 DNA sequence: TGCGCCAGCAGCCAAAAGGGGGCTGGTAATGAAAAACTGTTTTTT.

The rearrangement uses TRBV28 and TRBJ2-3; 8 bases agree with TRBD2. This CDR3 comprises 18 residues. CDR1 is MDHEN and CDR2 is SYDVKM in the germline V gene. Trimming removed 1 base from V and 0 bases from J; junction bases left unmatched: 9. DNA for the CDR3: TGTGCCAGCAGTTTATATGCGGGAGGATTATCTAGCACAGATACGCAGTATTTT. This gives the protein CASSLYAGGLSSTDTQYF. Drawing the rest from reference TRBV28 and TRBJ2-3, the complete variable domain is DVKVTQSSRYLVKRTGEKVFLECVQDMDHENMFWYRQDPGLGLRLIYFSYDVKMKEKGDIPEGYSVSREKKERFSLILESASTNQTSMYLCASSLYAGGLSSTDTQYFGPGTRLTVL.

This clonotype was seen a handful of times. The chain is built from TRBV6-1 and TRBJ1-5, with D maybe TRBD1 (5 bases). Trimming took 9 bases from V and 5 from J, leaving 17 bases between them. Germline V CDR1 and CDR2: MNHNS, SASEGT. The CDR3 has 14 amino acids. The chain's CDR3 is CASWQGREYQPQHF. In nucleotides, the CDR3 is TGTGCCAGTTGGCAGGGAAGGGAATATCAGCCCCAGCATTTT.

On this clonotype: A read error may be the cause here, since a much bigger clone is one base away. The chain links TRBV4-2 to TRBJ1-5; TRBD1 is a possible D gene (6 bases). Between the trimmed V and J ends, which lost 2 bases and 7 bases, there was a span of 24 bases. This CDR3 has 18 amino acids. Per germline, CDR1 LGHNA and CDR2 YNFKEQ. This CDR3 is CASSQMRKGRGRGQPQHF. The CDR3 region has the DNA TGTGCCAGCAGCCAAATGCGAAAGGGGCGGGGGCGCGGGCAGCCCCAGCATTTT.

Remarks on this clonotype: At one of its ends the junction is not consistent with the germline gene, which may arise from a read error. The chain joins TRBV4-1 to TRBJ1-5, with TRBD1 matching over 7 bases. The germline CDR1 and CDR2 sequences are MGHRA and YSYEKL. The CDR3 consists of 15 residues. CDR3 amino acids: CASSQVSGTALPRHF. The CDR3 nucleotides read TGCGCCAGCAGCCAAGTAAGCGGGACAGCTCTGCCCCGGCATTTT.

To note about this clonotype: With a much larger clone just one base away, this may be a read error. The rearrangement uses TRBV6-2 or TRBV6-3 and TRBJ2-1, with 7 bases identical to TRBD2. Looked up from germline, CDR1 is MNHEY and CDR2 is SVGEGT. This CDR3 has 14 residues. CDR3 amino acids: CANSFNGGSNEQFF. CDR3 bases: TGTGCCAACAGTTTCAACGGGGGGAGCAATGAGCAGTTCTTC.

Remarks on this clonotype: A much bigger clone sits one base away, suggesting this may be a read error. The conserved final phenylalanine or tryptophan is absent from the CDR3, which likely points to a read error. The V and J genes are TRBV10-3 and TRBJ2-1; maybe TRBD2 (5 bases). The V end lost 6 bases, the J end lost 7 bases, and 13 bases lay between the germline ends. Germline V CDR1 and CDR2: ENHRY, SYGVKD. This CDR3 is 13 amino acids long. The CDR3 reads CAIRKDGENEQFL. As DNA, the CDR3 is TGTGCCATCAGGAAGGACGGGGAGAATGAGCAGTTCCTC.

The V and J genes are TRBV28 and TRBJ2-6, with D unresolved. The CDR3 length is 17 residues. Looked up from germline, CDR1 is MDHEN and CDR2 is SYDVKM. V shed 2 bases and J shed 0 bases, with 11 bases lying between them. CDR3 residues: CASSLRAGNSGANVLTF. The CDR3 bases are TGTGCCAGCAGTTTAAGGGCAGGCAACTCTGGGGCCAACGTCCTGACTTTC.

For this clonotype: Being one base from a much bigger clone, this may be a read error. The conserved phenylalanine or tryptophan is not found at the CDR3 terminus, so this likely reflects a read error. This chain connects TRBV29-1 to TRBJ2-5; TRBD1 or TRBD2 may be the D gene (6 bases each). V gave up 2 bases and J gave up 5 bases, with 15 bases separating them. CDR1 and CDR2 (germline): SQVTM, ANQGSEA. This CDR3 has 14 residues. The CDR3 region is CSVESGGPKETQYV. In DNA form, the CDR3 reads TGCAGCGTTGAATCTGGGGGGCCGAAGGAGACCCAGTACGTC.

V and J are TRBV12-3 or TRBV12-4 and TRBJ1-2; maybe TRBD1 (5 bases). This CDR3 region has 13 residues. Between the trimmed V and J ends, which lost 4 bases and 8 bases, there was a span of 14 bases. In DNA form, the CDR3 reads TGTGCCAGCAGTTCGGGACTTGTTCTAGGCTACACCTTC. Amino acids: CASSSGLVLGYTF.

The CDR3 here is CASRGLAGGHEQFF. In DNA form, the CDR3 reads TGTGCCAGCAGGGGTCTAGCGGGAGGCCATGAGCAGTTCTTC. V usage is TRBV6-1 and J usage is TRBJ2-1, with 11 bases identical to TRBD2. CDR1 is MNHNS and CDR2 is SASEGT in the germline V gene. The V and J ends lost 6 bases and 8 bases, in that order; junction bases with no gene match: 6. The CDR3 is 14 residues long.

Worth noting for this clonotype: A read error may account for a junction end that differs from germline. This chain connects TRBV5-1 to TRBJ1-4, with a weak D call TRBD1 (6 bases). The CDR3 contains 15 residues. Looked up from germline, CDR1 is SGHRS and CDR2 is YFSETQ. The CDR3 sequence is CASSLEGGVHEKLFF. The CDR3 region has the DNA TGCGCCAGCAGCTTGGAGGGGGGGGTTCACGAAAAACTCTTTTTT.

This clonotype was seen just once. The CDR3 DNA follows: TGTGCCAGCAGCTTGGGTGGCTGGAGGCAGTACGAGCAGTACTTC. Translating it yields CASSLGGWRQYEQYF. This chain connects TRBV5-4 to TRBJ2-7, with TRBD2 as a possible D gene (5 bases). The V and J ends lost 0 bases and 4 bases respectively, with 14 bases between them. The CDR3 runs 15 residues. Per the germline V gene, CDR1 is SGHNT and CDR2 is YYREEE (reference sequence).

Of note for this clonotype: One base away lies a much larger clone, so this may be a sequencing read error. The chain recombines TRBV29-1 with TRBJ2-2; possible D gene TRBD1, 6 bases. This CDR3 comprises 16 residues. The germline V and J ends were trimmed by 6 bases and 5 bases, with 22 bases remaining between them. The V gene's germline CDR1 is SQVTM and CDR2 ANQGSEA. CDR3 nucleotide sequence: TGCAGCGTCCTTCATCCGGACAGAATTGGAACCGGGGAGCTGTTTTTT. Amino acids: CSVLHPDRIGTGELFF.

The chain employs TRBV6-6 and TRBJ2-4; 12 bases line up with TRBD1. The CDR3 contains 19 residues. The J segment lost 1 base and the V segment lost 5 bases, leaving 12 bases of the junction unmatched. The germline V gene has CDR1 MNHNY and CDR2 SVGAGI (reference sequence). CDR3 in amino acids: CASSTAGTGGLWAKNIQYF. DNA for the CDR3: TGTGCCAGCAGTACGGCCGGGACAGGGGGCTTGTGGGCCAAAAACATTCAGTACTTC.